This T cell receptor (beta chain) was sequenced for a study of Siglec-9 on CD8 T cells in melanoma. V lost 5 bases and J lost 5; bases outside the gene matches: 13. The germline CDR1 and CDR2 sequences are MDHEN and SYDVKM. The CDR3 runs to 16 residues. The table lists this clone with a few counts. Its antigen remains unknown. Findings and limits, study-wide: An effector memory CD8+ subset marked by Siglec-9 reportedly appeared to gather in melanoma.

Repertoires were generated with immunoSEQ multiplex PCR, while TCRdb's copy carries only in-frame clones and drops some. The sample lists approximately 35,000 clones; about 80% were seen once. Sequenced: Siglec-9- CD8+ T cells sorted from blood. This TCR derives from a human donor in good health. This chain connects TRBV28 to TRBJ2-5; 8 bases line up with TRBD1. CDR3 region: CASSPLDRAEVETQYF. For the CDR3, the DNA is TGTGCCAGCAGTCCGCTGGACAGGGCGGAGGTGGAGACCCAGTACTTC. Full variable domain (remainder filled in from reference TRBV28 and TRBJ2-5): DVKVTQSSRYLVKRTGEKVFLECVQDMDHENMFWYRQDPGLGLRLIYFSYDVKMKEKGDIPEGYSVSREKKERFSLILESASTNQTSMYLCASSPLDRAEVETQYFGPGTRLLVL.